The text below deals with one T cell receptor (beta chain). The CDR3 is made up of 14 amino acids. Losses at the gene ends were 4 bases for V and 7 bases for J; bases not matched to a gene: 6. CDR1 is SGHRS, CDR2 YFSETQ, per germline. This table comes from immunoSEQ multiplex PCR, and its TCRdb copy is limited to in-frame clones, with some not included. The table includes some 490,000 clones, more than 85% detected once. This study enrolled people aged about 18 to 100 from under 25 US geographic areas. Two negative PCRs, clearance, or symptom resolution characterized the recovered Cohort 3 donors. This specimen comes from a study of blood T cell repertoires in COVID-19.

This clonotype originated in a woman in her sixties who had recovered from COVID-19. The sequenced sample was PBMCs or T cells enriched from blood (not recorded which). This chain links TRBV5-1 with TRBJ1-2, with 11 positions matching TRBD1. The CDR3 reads CASSDGQGAAGYTF. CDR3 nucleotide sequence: TGCGCCAGCAGCGACGGACAGGGGGCAGCTGGCTACACCTTC.